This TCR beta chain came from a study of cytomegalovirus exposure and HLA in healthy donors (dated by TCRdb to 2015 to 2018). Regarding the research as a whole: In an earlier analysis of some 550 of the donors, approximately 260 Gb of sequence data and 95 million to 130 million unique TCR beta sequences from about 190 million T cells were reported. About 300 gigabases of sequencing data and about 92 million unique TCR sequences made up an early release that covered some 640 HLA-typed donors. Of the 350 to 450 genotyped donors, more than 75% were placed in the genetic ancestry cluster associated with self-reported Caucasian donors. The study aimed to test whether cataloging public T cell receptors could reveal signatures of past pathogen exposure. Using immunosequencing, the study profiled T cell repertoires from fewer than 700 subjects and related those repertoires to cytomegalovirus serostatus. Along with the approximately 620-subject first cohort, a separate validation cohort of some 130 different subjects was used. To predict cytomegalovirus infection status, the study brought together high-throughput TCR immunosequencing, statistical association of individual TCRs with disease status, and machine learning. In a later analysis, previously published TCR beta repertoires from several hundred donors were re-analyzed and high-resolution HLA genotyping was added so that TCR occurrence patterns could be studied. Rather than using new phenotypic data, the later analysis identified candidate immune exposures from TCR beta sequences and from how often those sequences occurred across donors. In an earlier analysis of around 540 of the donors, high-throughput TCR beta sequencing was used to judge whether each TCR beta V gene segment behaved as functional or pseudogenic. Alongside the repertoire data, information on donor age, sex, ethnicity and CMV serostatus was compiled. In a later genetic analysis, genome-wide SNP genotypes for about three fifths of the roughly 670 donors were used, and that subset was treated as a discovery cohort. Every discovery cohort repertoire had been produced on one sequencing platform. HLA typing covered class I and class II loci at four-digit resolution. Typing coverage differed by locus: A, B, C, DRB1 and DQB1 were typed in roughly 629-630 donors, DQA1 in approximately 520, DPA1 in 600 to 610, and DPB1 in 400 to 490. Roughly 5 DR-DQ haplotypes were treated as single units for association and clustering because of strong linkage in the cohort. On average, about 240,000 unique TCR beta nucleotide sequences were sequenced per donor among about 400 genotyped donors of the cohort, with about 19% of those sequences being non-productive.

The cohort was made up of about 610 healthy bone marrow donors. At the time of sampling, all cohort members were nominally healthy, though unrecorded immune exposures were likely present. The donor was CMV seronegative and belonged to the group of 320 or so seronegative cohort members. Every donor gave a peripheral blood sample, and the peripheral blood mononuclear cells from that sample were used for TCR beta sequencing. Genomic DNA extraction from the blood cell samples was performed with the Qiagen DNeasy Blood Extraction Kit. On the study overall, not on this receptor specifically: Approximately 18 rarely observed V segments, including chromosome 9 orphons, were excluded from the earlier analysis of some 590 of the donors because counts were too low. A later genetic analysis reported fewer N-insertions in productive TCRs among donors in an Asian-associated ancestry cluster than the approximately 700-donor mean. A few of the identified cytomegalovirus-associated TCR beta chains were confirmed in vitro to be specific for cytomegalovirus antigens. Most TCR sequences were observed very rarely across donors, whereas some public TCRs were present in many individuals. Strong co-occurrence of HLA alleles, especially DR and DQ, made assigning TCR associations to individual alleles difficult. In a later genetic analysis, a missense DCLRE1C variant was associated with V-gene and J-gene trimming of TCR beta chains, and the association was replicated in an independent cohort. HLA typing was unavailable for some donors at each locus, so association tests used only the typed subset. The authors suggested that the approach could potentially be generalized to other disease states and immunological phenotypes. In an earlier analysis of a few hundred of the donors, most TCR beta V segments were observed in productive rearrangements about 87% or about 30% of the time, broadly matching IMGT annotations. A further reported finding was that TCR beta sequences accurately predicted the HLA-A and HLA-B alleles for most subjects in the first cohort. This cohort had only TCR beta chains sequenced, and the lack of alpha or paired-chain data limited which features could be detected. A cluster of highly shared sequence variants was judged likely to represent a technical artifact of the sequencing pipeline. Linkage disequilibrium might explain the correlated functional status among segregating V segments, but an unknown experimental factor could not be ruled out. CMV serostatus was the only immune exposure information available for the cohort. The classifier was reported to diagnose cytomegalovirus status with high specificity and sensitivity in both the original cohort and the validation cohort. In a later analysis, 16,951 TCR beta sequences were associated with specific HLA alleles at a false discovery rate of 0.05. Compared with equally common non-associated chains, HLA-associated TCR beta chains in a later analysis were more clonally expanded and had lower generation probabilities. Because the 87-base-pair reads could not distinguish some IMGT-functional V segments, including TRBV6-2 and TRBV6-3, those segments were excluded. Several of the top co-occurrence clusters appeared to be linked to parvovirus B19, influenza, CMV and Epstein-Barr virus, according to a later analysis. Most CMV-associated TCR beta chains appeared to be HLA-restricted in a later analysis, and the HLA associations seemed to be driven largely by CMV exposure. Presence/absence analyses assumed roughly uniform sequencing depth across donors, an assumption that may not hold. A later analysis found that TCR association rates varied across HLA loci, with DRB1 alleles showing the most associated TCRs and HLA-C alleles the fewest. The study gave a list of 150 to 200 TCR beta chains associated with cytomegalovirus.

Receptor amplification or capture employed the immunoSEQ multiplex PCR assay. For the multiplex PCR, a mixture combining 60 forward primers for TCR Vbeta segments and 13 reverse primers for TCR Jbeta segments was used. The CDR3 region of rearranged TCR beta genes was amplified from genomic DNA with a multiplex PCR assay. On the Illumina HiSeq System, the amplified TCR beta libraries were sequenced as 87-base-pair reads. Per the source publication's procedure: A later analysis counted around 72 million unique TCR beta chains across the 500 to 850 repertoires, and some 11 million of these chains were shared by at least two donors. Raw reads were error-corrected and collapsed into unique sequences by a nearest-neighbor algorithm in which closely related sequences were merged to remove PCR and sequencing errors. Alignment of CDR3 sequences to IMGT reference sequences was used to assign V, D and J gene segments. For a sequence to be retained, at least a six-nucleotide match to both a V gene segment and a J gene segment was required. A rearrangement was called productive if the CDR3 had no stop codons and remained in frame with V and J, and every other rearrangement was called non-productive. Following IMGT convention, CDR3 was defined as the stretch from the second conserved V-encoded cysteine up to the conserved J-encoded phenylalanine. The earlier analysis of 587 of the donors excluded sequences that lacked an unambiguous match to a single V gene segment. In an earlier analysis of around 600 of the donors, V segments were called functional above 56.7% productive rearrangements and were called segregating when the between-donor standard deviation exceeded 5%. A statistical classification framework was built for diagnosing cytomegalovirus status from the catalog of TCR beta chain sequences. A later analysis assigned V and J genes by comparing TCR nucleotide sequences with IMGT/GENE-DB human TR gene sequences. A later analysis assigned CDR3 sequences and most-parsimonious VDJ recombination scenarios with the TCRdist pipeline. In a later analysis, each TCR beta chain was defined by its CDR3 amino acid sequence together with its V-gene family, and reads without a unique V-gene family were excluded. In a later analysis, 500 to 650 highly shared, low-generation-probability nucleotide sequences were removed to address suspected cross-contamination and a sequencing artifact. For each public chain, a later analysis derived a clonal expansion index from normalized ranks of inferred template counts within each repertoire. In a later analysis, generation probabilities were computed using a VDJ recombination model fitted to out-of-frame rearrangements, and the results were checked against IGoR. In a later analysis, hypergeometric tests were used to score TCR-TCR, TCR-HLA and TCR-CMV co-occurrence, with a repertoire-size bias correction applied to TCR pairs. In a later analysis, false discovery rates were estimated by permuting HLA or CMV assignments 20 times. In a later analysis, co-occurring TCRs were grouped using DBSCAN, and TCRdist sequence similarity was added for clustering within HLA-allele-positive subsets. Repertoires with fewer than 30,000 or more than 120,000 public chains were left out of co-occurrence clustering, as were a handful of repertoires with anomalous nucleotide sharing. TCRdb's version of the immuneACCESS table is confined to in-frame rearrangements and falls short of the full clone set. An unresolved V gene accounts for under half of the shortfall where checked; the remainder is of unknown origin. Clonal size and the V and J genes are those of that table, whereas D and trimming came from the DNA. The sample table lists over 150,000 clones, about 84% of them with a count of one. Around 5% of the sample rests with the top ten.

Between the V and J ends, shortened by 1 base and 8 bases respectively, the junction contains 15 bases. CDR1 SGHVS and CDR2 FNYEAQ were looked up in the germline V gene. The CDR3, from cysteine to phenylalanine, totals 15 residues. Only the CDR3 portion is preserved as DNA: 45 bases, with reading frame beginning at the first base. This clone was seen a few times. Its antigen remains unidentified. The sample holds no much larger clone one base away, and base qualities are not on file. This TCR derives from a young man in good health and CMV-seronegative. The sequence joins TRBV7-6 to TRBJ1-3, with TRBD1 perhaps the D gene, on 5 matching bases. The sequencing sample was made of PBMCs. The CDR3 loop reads CASSLGQGRMDTIYF. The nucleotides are TGTGCCAGCAGCTTAGGGCAGGGTCGTATGGACACCATATATTTT.